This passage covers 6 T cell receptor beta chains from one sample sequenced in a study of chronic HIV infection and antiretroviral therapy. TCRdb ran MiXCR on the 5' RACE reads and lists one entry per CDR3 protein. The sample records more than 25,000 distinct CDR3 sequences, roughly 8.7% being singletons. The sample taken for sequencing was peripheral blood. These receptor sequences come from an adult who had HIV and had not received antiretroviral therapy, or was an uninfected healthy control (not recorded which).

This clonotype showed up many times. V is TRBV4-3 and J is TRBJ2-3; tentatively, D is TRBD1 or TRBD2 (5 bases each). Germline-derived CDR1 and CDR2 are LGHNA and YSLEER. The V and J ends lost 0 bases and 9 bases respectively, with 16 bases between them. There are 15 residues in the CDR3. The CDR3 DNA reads TGCGCCAGCAGCCAAGACGGGACCGACGAAGGCACGCAGTATTTT. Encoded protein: CASSQDGTDEGTQYF.

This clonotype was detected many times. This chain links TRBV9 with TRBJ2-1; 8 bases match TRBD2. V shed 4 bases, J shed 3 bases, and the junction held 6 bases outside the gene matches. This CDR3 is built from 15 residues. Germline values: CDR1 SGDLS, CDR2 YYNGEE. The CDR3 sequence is CASSPRAGGYNEQFF. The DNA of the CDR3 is TGTGCCAGCAGCCCGCGGGCGGGAGGCTACAATGAGCAGTTCTTC. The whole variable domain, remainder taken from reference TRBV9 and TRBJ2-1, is DSGVTQTPKHLITATGQRVTLRCSPRSGDLSVYWYQQSLDQGLQFLIQYYNGEERAKGNILERFSAQQFPDLHSELNLSSLELGDSALYFCASSPRAGGYNEQFFGPGTRLTVL.

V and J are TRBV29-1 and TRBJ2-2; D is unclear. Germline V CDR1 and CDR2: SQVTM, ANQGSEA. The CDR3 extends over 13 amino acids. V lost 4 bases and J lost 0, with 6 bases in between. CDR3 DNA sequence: TGCAGCGTTGGACAATCGAACACCGGGGAGCTGTTTTTT. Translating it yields CSVGQSNTGELFF.

The CDR3 DNA sequence: TGTGCCAGCAGTCCCAGGGGGATGAATCAGCCCCAGCATTTT. Its protein product is CASSPRGMNQPQHF. The V and J genes are TRBV27 and TRBJ1-5, with 7 bases aligning to TRBD1. V lost 5 bases, J lost 4 bases, and 5 bases stayed unmatched. CDR1 and CDR2 (germline): MNHEY, SMNVEV (reference sequence). This CDR3 has 14 amino acids.

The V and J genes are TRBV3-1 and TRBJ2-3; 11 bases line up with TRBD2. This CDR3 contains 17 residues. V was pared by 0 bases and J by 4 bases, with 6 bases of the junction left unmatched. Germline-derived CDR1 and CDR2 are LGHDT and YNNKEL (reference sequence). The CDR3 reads CASSQDKLAGVPDTQYF. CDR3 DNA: TGTGCCAGCAGCCAAGATAAACTAGCGGGAGTGCCAGATACGCAGTATTTT.

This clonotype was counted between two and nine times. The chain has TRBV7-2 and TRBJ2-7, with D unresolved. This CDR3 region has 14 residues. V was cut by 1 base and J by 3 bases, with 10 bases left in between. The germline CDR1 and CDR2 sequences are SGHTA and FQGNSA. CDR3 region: CASSLEVTDYEQYF. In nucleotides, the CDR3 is TGTGCCAGCAGCTTAGAGGTTACAGACTACGAGCAGTACTTC. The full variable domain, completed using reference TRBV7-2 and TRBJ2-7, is GAGVSQSPSNKVTEKGKDVELRCDPISGHTALYWYRQSLGQGLEFLIYFQGNSAPDKSGLPSDRFSAERTGGSVSTLTIQRTQQEDSAVYLCASSLEVTDYEQYFGPGTRLTVT.